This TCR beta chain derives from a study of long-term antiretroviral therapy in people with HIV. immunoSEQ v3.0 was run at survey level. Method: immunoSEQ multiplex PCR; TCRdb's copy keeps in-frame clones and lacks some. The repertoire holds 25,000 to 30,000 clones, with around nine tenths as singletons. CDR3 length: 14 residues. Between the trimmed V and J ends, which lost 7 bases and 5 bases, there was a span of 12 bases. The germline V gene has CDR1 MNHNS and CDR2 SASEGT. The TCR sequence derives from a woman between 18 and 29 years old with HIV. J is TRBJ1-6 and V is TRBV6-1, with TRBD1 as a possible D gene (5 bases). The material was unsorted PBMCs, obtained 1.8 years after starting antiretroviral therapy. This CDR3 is CASTGAPNNSPLHF. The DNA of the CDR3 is TGTGCCAGCACCGGGGCCCCTAATAATTCACCCCTCCACTTT.